This T cell receptor (beta chain) was captured by sequencing in a study of blood T cell repertoires in COVID-19. Seattle patient enrollment occurred during active infection, with longitudinal follow-up thereafter. Original methodology: Using reference gene primer amplification, nucleated cell counts were estimated. Repertoires were generated with immunoSEQ multiplex PCR, while TCRdb's copy carries only in-frame clones and drops some. That table gives V, J and clone size, and the DNA gave D and trimming. The table shows roughly 160,000 clones, with roughly 78% occurring only once. This clone came up once. The receptor was isolated from a woman aged 55 to 70 with COVID-19, enrolled during active disease. The sequenced sample was peripheral blood.

The CDR3 DNA follows: TGTGCCAGCAGGTCCCATCTTCCGGGACAGGGATCGTCTGGGGCCAACGTCCTGACTTTC. Encoded protein: CASRSHLPGQGSSGANVLTF. The chain links TRBV11-3 to TRBJ2-6, with 9 bases matching TRBD1. This CDR3 is built from 20 residues. Per germline, CDR1 SGHNT and CDR2 YENEEA. V lost 6 bases, J lost 1 base, and 16 bases stayed unmatched.